This T cell receptor (beta chain) was found in a study of spatial heterogeneity in lung cancer. Findings of the study overall: Tumor TCRs that were ubiquitous and expanded showed up in blood more at resection than follow-up.

This clonotype has more than one count but fewer than ten. Its antigen is as yet unknown. Noted time point: sample taken at primary tumor resection. Whole RNA, isolated from tumor, nontumor lung or frozen PBMC, was sequenced without prior sorting. The donors were 70 or so patients with non-small cell lung cancer that was early-stage and untreated. The germline V gene has CDR1 SGDLS and CDR2 YYNGEE. CDR3 length: 16 residues. Losses at the gene ends were 0 bases for V and 5 bases for J; bases not matched to a gene: 5. TCR cDNA molecules each had a unique molecular identifier. A single record per CDR3 protein comes from TCRdb applying MiXCR to the 5' RACE reads. The sample consists of about 92,000 distinct CDR3 sequences, about an eighth of them appearing once.

This chain uses TRBV9 with TRBJ2-3; 11 bases map to TRBD2. The clonotype originates from a male donor with early-stage non-small cell lung cancer. The specimen comprised PBMCs, sampled at surgery. CDR3 DNA sequence: TGTGCCAGCAGCGTAGTAGCGGGGGGGCCTGGAGATACGCAGTATTTT. Translating gives CASSVVAGGPGDTQYF.